These 12 T cell receptor beta chains originate from one sample sequenced in a study of OX40 agonist ivuxolimab in advanced cancers. Using immunoSEQ multiplex PCR, the repertoire was profiled, and TCRdb retains in-frame clones only, with some absent. The sample lists roughly 58,000 clones, around nine tenths occurring once. The sequences come from CD4+ or CD8+ T cells sorted from blood, collected in a trial of the OX40 agonist ivuxolimab. The receptors originated from an adult with an advanced solid tumor such as melanoma, head and neck, liver or kidney cancer.

J is TRBJ1-2 and V is TRBV28; D uncertain. V lost 0 bases to trimming and J lost 3 bases, with 14 bases between them. CDR1 and CDR2 from the germline V gene are MDHEN and SYDVKM. The CDR3 has 16 amino acids. Here the CDR3 reads CASSLWRSPRYYGYTF. DNA of the CDR3: TGTGCCAGCAGTTTATGGAGATCCCCACGGTACTATGGCTACACCTTC.

The chain employs TRBV18 and TRBJ1-1; D unclear. Trimming left V 6 bases short and J 3 bases short, with 14 bases between. In germline, CDR1 is KGHSH, CDR2 LQKENI. The CDR3 spans 14 residues. CDR3 in DNA: TGTGCCAGCTCCACCTCGGAGGGTCACACTGAAGCTTTCTTT. Its protein is CASSTSEGHTEAFF.

This chain joins TRBV11-3 and TRBJ2-5, with 14 bases matching TRBD2. Trimming at V came to 4 bases and at J to 5 bases, leaving 6 bases not matched to a gene. The CDR3 runs 16 residues. From germline, CDR1 is SGHNT and CDR2 YENEEA. The CDR3 loop reads CASSSGLAGVGETQYF. The CDR3, as DNA: TGTGCCAGCAGCTCGGGACTAGCGGGAGTCGGGGAGACCCAGTACTTC.

The chain joins TRBV2 to TRBJ1-1; no clear D. V was cut by 6 bases and J by 1 base, with 9 bases left in between. This CDR3 is 13 amino acids long. Per germline, CDR1 SNHLY and CDR2 FYNNEI. The CDR3 protein is CASSRTKNTEAFF. The CDR3 nucleotides read TGTGCCAGCAGCCGAACAAAGAACACTGAAGCTTTCTTT.

The chain carries TRBV10-3 and TRBJ1-1; TRBD1 matches 7 bases. Germline assignment: CDR1 ENHRY and CDR2 SYGVKD. The CDR3 is 12 amino acids. Trimming removed 6 bases from V and 6 bases from J; junction bases left unmatched: 4. CDR3 DNA sequence: TGTGCCATCAGGCAGGGGGGCGCTGAAGCTTTCTTT. Protein product: CAIRQGGAEAFF.

DNA of the CDR3: TGTGCCAGCAGTGGGCAGGCGACAAATCAGCCCCAGCATTTT. It specifies CASSGQATNQPQHF. The chain links TRBV2 to TRBJ1-5; D gene uncertain. Trimming cost V 4 bases and J 4 bases, with 11 bases left between them. Germline V gene lookup returns CDR1 SNHLY and CDR2 FYNNEI. The CDR3 length is 14 residues.

The V call is TRBV5-1, the J call TRBJ1-1, with no clear D. The germline V gene has CDR1 SGHRS and CDR2 YFSETQ. Deletions cut 0 bases from V and 10 bases from J, with 10 bases between. CDR3 length: 12 amino acids. In DNA, the CDR3 is TGCGCCAGCAGCTTGGGAGGACGGGGAGCTTTCTTT. Amino acids: CASSLGGRGAFF.

The chain recombines TRBV5-1 with TRBJ2-1; TRBD2 matches 10 bases. The V gene end was trimmed by 2 bases and the J gene end by 5 bases; junction bases not matched to a gene: 1. The CDR3 has 14 amino acids. The germline CDR1 and CDR2 sequences are SGHRS and YFSETQ. The CDR3: CASSLAGGDNEQFF. DNA for the CDR3: TGCGCCAGCAGCTTAGCGGGAGGGGACAATGAGCAGTTCTTC.

The chain combines TRBV30 with TRBJ2-1, with D unclear. V shed 2 bases and J shed 10 bases, with 12 bases lying between them. The CDR3 extends over 12 amino acids. Germline V gene data show CDR1 as GTSNPN and CDR2 as SVGIG (reference sequence). The CDR3 coding sequence is TGTGCCTGGAGTCGGCCAGCCAGGGAGCAGTTCTTC. Translated: CAWSRPAREQFF.

The chain employs TRBV10-1 and TRBJ1-2, with D possibly being TRBD1 (5 bases). The V gene lost 6 bases and the J gene lost 6 bases, with 11 bases spanning the gap. This CDR3 is built from 12 residues. Germline V CDR1 and CDR2: WNHNN, SYGVQD (reference sequence). CDR3 in amino acids: CASRTGLHGYTF. CDR3 bases: TGCGCCAGCAGAACGGGGCTGCATGGCTACACCTTC.

This clone has a handful of counts. The chain has TRBV2 and TRBJ1-5; D is possibly TRBD1 (6 bases). The CDR3 runs 14 residues. Looked up from germline, CDR1 is SNHLY and CDR2 is FYNNEI. V dropped 3 bases and J dropped 4 bases, with 10 bases sitting between them. The CDR3 protein is CASSDEGGNQPQHF. CDR3 bases: TGTGCCAGCAGTGATGAGGGGGGAAATCAGCCCCAGCATTTT. Combining the CDR3 with reference TRBV2 and TRBJ1-5 gives the whole variable domain EPEVTQTPSHQVTQMGQEVILRCVPISNHLYFYWYRQILGQKVEFLVSFYNNEISEKSEIFDDQFSVERPDGSNFTLKIRSTKLEDSAMYFCASSDEGGNQPQHFGDGTRLSIL.

In its sample, this clone was seen a few times. The chain uses TRBV19 and TRBJ2-5, with D unresolved. V gave up 3 bases and J gave up 5 bases, with 10 bases separating them. The length of the CDR3 is 13 residues. CDR1 LNHDA and CDR2 SQIVND come from the germline V gene (reference sequence). This CDR3 reads CASSIRVEETQYF. CDR3 coding DNA: TGTGCCAGTAGTATCCGGGTGGAGGAGACCCAGTACTTC.